These 20 T cell receptor beta chains came from one sample sequenced in a study of shared clonotypes between healthy human individuals. The data were produced by immunoSEQ multiplex PCR, yet TCRdb's version contains in-frame clones alone and is incomplete. The repertoire holds approximately 590,000 clones, with roughly 95% as singletons. Naive CD8 cells lacked CD45RO, underwent positive selection for CCR7 and left out terminally differentiated effector memory CD45RA+ cells. Sequencing input: naive CD8+ T cells sorted from blood. The receptor source for this set is a woman under 40 in good health.

The chain uses TRBV10-3 and TRBJ2-1; D possibly corresponds to TRBD2 (6 bases). Between the trimmed V and J ends, which lost 3 bases and 3 bases, there was a span of 24 bases. The CDR3 sequence is 19 residues long. The germline V gene encodes CDR1 ENHRY and CDR2 SYGVKD. CDR3 sequence (DNA): TGTGCCATCAGTGACTCCCGCCTAGCGCCAACATATAGCTACAATGAGCAGTTCTTC. It encodes CAISDSRLAPTYSYNEQFF.

The J gene is TRBJ2-1, the V gene TRBV7-9, with no clear D. CDR3 length: 14 residues. CDR1 is SEHNR, CDR2 FQNEAQ, per germline (reference sequence). Between the trimmed V and J ends, which lost 2 bases and 4 bases, there was a span of 9 bases. CDR3 DNA: TGTGCCAGCAGCTTATTCAGTCAATACAATGAGCAGTTCTTC. Amino acid sequence: CASSLFSQYNEQFF. Full variable domain (outside the CDR3, taken from reference TRBV7-9 and TRBJ2-1): DTGVSQNPRHKITKRGQNVTFRCDPISEHNRLYWYRQTLGQGPEFLTYFQNEAQLEKSRLLSDRFSAERPKGSFSTLEIQRTEQGDSAMYLCASSLFSQYNEQFFGPGTRLTVL.

The chain joins TRBV27 to TRBJ2-2, with 10 bases identical to TRBD2. This CDR3 contains 16 residues. Germline loops: CDR1 MNHEY, CDR2 SMNVEV (reference sequence). The ends lost 3 bases at V and 1 base at J; junction bases unmatched: 2. CDR3 DNA sequence: TGTGCCAGCAGTTTTTCTAGCGGGAGGAACACCGGGGAGCTGTTTTTT. This gives the protein CASSFSSGRNTGELFF.

The count of this clone is one. The chain employs TRBV29-1 and TRBJ2-3, with 9 bases identical to TRBD1. This CDR3 comprises 19 residues. V shed 5 bases, J shed 4 bases, and the junction held 22 bases outside the gene matches. Germline CDR1 and CDR2: SQVTM and ANQGSEA. The CDR3 sequence is CSVWDPTGQGPNRPDTQYF. CDR3 bases: TGCAGCGTTTGGGATCCCACCGGACAGGGGCCCAATCGTCCAGATACGCAGTATTTT.

This rearrangement joins TRBV7-9 to TRBJ2-2, with TRBD1 as a possible D gene (5 bases). The length of the CDR3 is 14 residues. Trimming stripped 5 bases from V and 7 bases from J, with 14 bases between. CDR1 is SEHNR and CDR2 is FQNEAQ in the germline V gene (reference sequence). Here the CDR3 reads CASSLQARVGELFF. Here the CDR3 DNA reads TGTGCCAGCAGCCTCCAGGCCAGGGTCGGGGAGCTGTTTTTT.

V gene TRBV27 combines with J gene TRBJ2-2; D remains unclear. Trimming cost V 5 bases and J 7 bases, with 20 bases left between them. The CDR3 is 16 residues long. Germline V lookup: CDR1 MNHEY, CDR2 SMNVEV (reference sequence). CDR3 protein: CASSPRPGMPGGELFF. The CDR3 DNA reads TGTGCCAGCAGTCCGAGACCTGGAATGCCAGGCGGGGAGCTGTTTTTT.

In nucleotides, the CDR3 is TGTGCCAGCAGTTCCCGGACGAGATTCAATGAGCAGTTCTTC. This codes for CASSSRTRFNEQFF. The chain uses TRBV27 and TRBJ2-1; D ambiguous. Trimming stripped 4 bases from V and 6 bases from J, with 13 bases between. This CDR3 spans 14 amino acids. Germline CDR1 reads MNHEY; CDR2 reads SMNVEV (reference sequence).

This clone is a singleton in its sample. This chain links TRBV11-2 with TRBJ1-1; D uncertain. Germline CDR1 SGHAT, CDR2 FQNNGV. The V end was cut by 2 bases, the J end by 1 base, with 11 bases between. CDR3 length equals 15 residues. CDR3 in DNA: TGTGCCAGCAGCTTATCGGGCAGTAAGAACACTGAAGCTTTCTTT. This gives the protein CASSLSGSKNTEAFF.

CDR3: CASSPTGRGYEQYF. Here the CDR3 DNA reads TGTGCCAGCAGCCCAACAGGGAGAGGATACGAGCAGTACTTC. The chain links TRBV9 to TRBJ2-5; tentatively, D is TRBD1 (6 bases). The better agreement between TRBJ2-7 and the DNA end casts doubt on the J call. CDR1 SGDLS and CDR2 YYNGEE come from the germline V gene. The CDR3 consists of 14 residues.

V is TRBV30 and J is TRBJ1-2; D remains ambiguous. V shed 0 bases and J shed 5 bases, with 4 bases lying between them. CDR1 GTSNPN and CDR2 SVGIG come from the germline V gene (reference sequence). The CDR3 loop spans 11 amino acids. The CDR3 is CAWSVSYGYTF. CDR3 DNA: TGTGCCTGGAGTGTCTCTTATGGCTACACCTTC.

This sequence joins TRBV7-8 and TRBJ2-3; possible D gene TRBD1, 7 bases. The germline gives CDR1 SGHVS, CDR2 FQNEAQ. The CDR3 has 15 residues. V was cut by 5 bases and J by 2 bases, with 14 bases left in between. CDR3 residues: CASSQGGGITDTQYF. CDR3 coding DNA: TGTGCCAGCAGCCAAGGGGGCGGGATCACAGATACGCAGTATTTT.

V and J are TRBV6-1 and TRBJ2-7; 10 bases are shared with TRBD1. Germline assignment: CDR1 MNHNS and CDR2 SASEGT. J gave up 2 bases and V 3 bases, and 7 bases lay outside the gene matches. The CDR3 has 16 residues. DNA of the CDR3: TGTGCCAGCAGTGAGAGAGACAGGGGGCTTGCCTACGAGCAGTACTTC. Protein product: CASSERDRGLAYEQYF.

In DNA form, the CDR3 reads TGTGCCAGCAGCTTATACAGGCGAACTAGCCCCAATGAGCAGTTCTTC. This encodes CASSLYRRTSPNEQFF. The chain links TRBV7-8 to TRBJ2-1, with a possible D match to TRBD2 (6 bases). V was trimmed by 2 bases and J by 6 bases, leaving 17 bases between them. Germline values: CDR1 SGHVS, CDR2 FQNEAQ. The CDR3 loop spans 16 amino acids.

The chain uses TRBV19 and TRBJ2-1; no clear D. The CDR3 consists of 14 residues. Trimming removed 6 bases from V and 2 bases from J, with 11 bases in between. CDR1 and CDR2 from the germline V gene are LNHDA and SQIVND (reference sequence). As DNA, the CDR3 is TGTGCCAGTAGCGGACCCGAACCCTACAATGAGCAGTTCTTC. Protein sequence: CASSGPEPYNEQFF.

The V and J genes are TRBV7-9 and TRBJ2-2; D is unclear. Germline V gene data show CDR1 as SEHNR and CDR2 as FQNEAQ (reference sequence). The CDR3 is 14 amino acids. The ends were cut back, 3 bases at V and 5 bases at J, with 10 bases in the middle. CDR3 loop: CASSLSEFTGELFF. CDR3 nucleotide sequence: TGTGCCAGCAGCTTGTCGGAGTTTACCGGGGAGCTGTTTTTT.

This clone occurred once. V and J are TRBV28 and TRBJ2-3; 11 positions agree with TRBD2. V lost 5 bases, J lost 5 bases, and 6 bases stayed unmatched. From germline, CDR1 is MDHEN and CDR2 SYDVKM. The CDR3 has 15 amino acids. The CDR3: CASSPGTSGGDTQYF. The CDR3 DNA reads TGTGCCAGCAGTCCGGGGACTAGCGGAGGAGATACGCAGTATTTT.

The J gene is TRBJ2-3, the V gene TRBV2; 8 nucleotides line up with TRBD1. V gave up 6 bases and J gave up 3 bases; unmatched junction bases: 11. The CDR3 length is 16 residues. Germline values: CDR1 SNHLY, CDR2 FYNNEI. This CDR3 is CASRDVDRVGTDTQYF. The CDR3 nucleotides read TGTGCCAGCAGGGACGTGGACAGGGTAGGGACAGATACGCAGTATTTT.

The chain has TRBV7-9 and TRBJ2-7; 8 nucleotides align to TRBD2. Germline V gene lookup returns CDR1 SEHNR and CDR2 FQNEAQ (reference sequence). The J segment lost 3 bases and the V segment lost 7 bases, leaving 11 bases of the junction unmatched. There are 15 residues in the CDR3. CDR3 residues: CASTPIGGRYYEQYF. CDR3 DNA sequence: TGTGCCAGCACTCCTATCGGCGGGAGGTACTACGAGCAGTACTTC.

The rearrangement uses TRBV4-1 and TRBJ1-1, with D possibly matching TRBD1 (6 bases). V lost 3 bases and J lost 1, with 15 bases in between. From germline, CDR1 is MGHRA and CDR2 YSYEKL. The CDR3 contains 16 residues. The CDR3 spells CASSHRPGAANTEAFF. The DNA for the CDR3 is TGCGCCAGCAGCCATCGACCGGGGGCGGCGAACACTGAAGCTTTCTTT.

The genes are TRBV28 and TRBJ1-1; no definite D call. CDR3 length equals 17 residues. Per the germline V gene, CDR1 is MDHEN and CDR2 is SYDVKM. With 3 bases removed from V and 0 bases from J, the gap between germline ends came to 17 bases. CDR3 in amino acids: CASSFRAETPMNTEAFF. The CDR3 bases are TGTGCCAGCAGTTTCCGGGCCGAGACCCCAATGAACACTGAAGCTTTCTTT.